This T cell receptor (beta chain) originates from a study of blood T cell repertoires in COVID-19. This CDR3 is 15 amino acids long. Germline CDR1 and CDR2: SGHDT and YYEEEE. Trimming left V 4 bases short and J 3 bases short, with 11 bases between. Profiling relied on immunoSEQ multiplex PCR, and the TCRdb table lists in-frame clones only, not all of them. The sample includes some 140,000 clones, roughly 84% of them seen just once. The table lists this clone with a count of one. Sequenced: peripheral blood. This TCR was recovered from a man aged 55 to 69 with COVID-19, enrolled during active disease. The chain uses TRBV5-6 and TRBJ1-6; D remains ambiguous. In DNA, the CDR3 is TGTGCCAGCAGCCTGGCGGGTGGCTATAATTCACCCCTCCACTTT. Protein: CASSLAGGYNSPLHF.